This TCR beta chain was recovered during a study of tumor and adjacent non-tumor tissue in lung cancer. This clonotype has more than one count but fewer than ten. One base away lies a much larger clone, so this may be a sequencing read error. The template was RNA from unsorted bulk tissue. Newly diagnosed lung cancer patients had thoracic surgery in China, August–late 2014, without prior chemotherapy. The library came from three nested PCR rounds adapted from ARM-PCR protocols. TCRdb analysed the multiplex PCR reads with MiXCR anew, one entry per CDR3 protein. The table lists approximately 130,000 distinct CDR3 sequences, 66% of them singletons, with 10% to 15% in the top ten. This CDR3 has 12 residues.

The rearrangement links TRBV12-3 or TRBV12-4 to TRBJ2-7; D uncertain. What was sequenced was lung tumor tissue. This sequence was found in a young man with non-small cell lung cancer. CDR3 protein: CANSLDGYEQYF. The CDR3, as DNA: TGTGCCAACAGTTTAGACGGATACGAGCAGTACTTC.